The sequence of this T cell receptor beta chain was determined in a study of T cells in Graves' hyperthyroidism and ophthalmopathy. Study-level results: Prediction of ophthalmopathy progression came a median around 6.1 months pre-onset. Blood also carried most thyroid clonotypes expanded above 0.001.

Stable Graves' hyperthyroidism meant no ophthalmopathy progression within 18 months. Diagnoses were established using clinical symptoms, serum thyroxine and TRAb, thyroid ultrasound and orbital computed tomography. Details on this clonotype: Its antigen is not known.

Trimming removed 10 bases from V and 7 bases from J, with 26 bases in between. The CDR3 contains 15 residues. In germline, CDR1 is ENHRY, CDR2 SYGVKD. TCR beta CDR3 regions were amplified from RNA transcripts. During a first-round RT-PCR of the TCR CDR3, the HTBI primer set was used. TCRdb ran MiXCR on the multiplex PCR reads and lists one entry per CDR3 protein. The table has about 200,000 distinct CDR3 sequences, roughly a sixth seen once. This sequence originates from a man over 45 with Graves' hyperthyroidism. Sequences were obtained from blood. The chain is built from TRBV10-3 and TRBJ2-7; D ambiguous. CDR3 in DNA: TGTGCCACCCAAGGCTCTACAGTCTCGCGAGGTGAGCAGTACTTC. Translated: CATQGSTVSRGEQYF.